The 18 T cell receptor beta chains in this list originate from one sample, sequenced in a study of blood T cell repertoires in COVID-19. Method: immunoSEQ multiplex PCR; TCRdb's copy keeps in-frame clones and lacks some. Found here are just over 650,000 clones, 85% to 90% of them singletons; the top ten hold more than 0.25%. Input material: peripheral blood. These receptors were collected from a woman aged 18-35 years with acute or convalescent COVID-19.

The chain has TRBV7-2 and TRBJ2-2, with 9 bases matching TRBD2. This CDR3 is built from 16 residues. The trim removed 0 bases at V and 10 bases at J, leaving 9 bases unmatched. The germline V gene encodes CDR1 SGHTA and CDR2 FQGNSA. CDR3 coding DNA: TGTGCCAGCAGCTTAGCGCCCCTAGCGGGGACTGAGGAGCTGTTTTTT. This codes for CASSLAPLAGTEELFF.

A note on this clone: Germline is not matched at one junction end, which may reflect a read error. The chain is built from TRBV7-9 and TRBJ2-2, with 9 positions matching TRBD1. The CDR3 loop spans 16 amino acids. In germline, CDR1 is SEHNR, CDR2 FQNEAQ (reference sequence). This chain's CDR3 is CASSLDRGGNSGELFF. CDR3 DNA sequence: TGTGCCAGCAGCTTGGACAGGGGAGGGAACTCCGGGGAGCTGTTTTTT.

The chain couples TRBV5-1 to TRBJ2-2; 10 bases map to TRBD1. Losses at the gene ends were 3 bases for V and 0 bases for J; bases not matched to a gene: 2. This CDR3 is 16 amino acids long. Germline V CDR1 and CDR2: SGHRS, YFSETQ. CDR3 region: CASSYGTGANTGELFF. CDR3 DNA sequence: TGCGCCAGCAGCTACGGGACAGGGGCGAACACCGGGGAGCTGTTTTTT. Drawing the rest from reference TRBV5-1 and TRBJ2-2, the complete variable domain is KAGVTQTPRYLIKTRGQQVTLSCSPISGHRSVSWYQQTPGQGLQFLFEYFSETQRNKGNFPGRFSGRQFSNSRSEMNVSTLELGDSALYLCASSYGTGANTGELFFGEGSRLTVL.

This clone was recorded once. The DNA for the CDR3 is TGCAGCGCCAGATCAGGGGCGCACCCCTCTGGGGCCAACGTCCTGACTTTC. Its translation: CSARSGAHPSGANVLTF. This chain connects TRBV29-1 to TRBJ2-6; a possible D gene is TRBD1 (6 bases). The CDR3 spans 17 residues. Germline V CDR1 and CDR2: SQVTM, ANQGSEA. V was shortened by 7 bases and J by 0 bases, with 19 bases between the two germline ends. Filled out from reference TRBV29-1 and TRBJ2-6, the complete variable domain reads SAVISQKPSRDICQRGTSLTIQCQVDSQVTMMFWYRQQPGQSLTLIATANQGSEATYESGFVIDKFPISRPNLTFSTLTVSNMSPEDSSIYLCSARSGAHPSGANVLTFGAGSRLTVL.

The CDR3: CASSGLQGATYNEQFF. The DNA of the CDR3 is TGTGCCAGCAGCGGACTCCAGGGGGCCACCTACAATGAGCAGTTCTTC. The chain is built from TRBV9 and TRBJ2-1; 8 bases line up with TRBD1. This CDR3 is built from 16 residues. The ends lost 3 bases at V and 2 bases at J; junction bases unmatched: 7. Germline-derived CDR1 and CDR2 are SGDLS and YYNGEE.

V usage is TRBV29-1 and J usage is TRBJ2-1, with 9 positions matching TRBD1. Per the germline V gene, CDR1 is SQVTM and CDR2 is ANQGSEA. The CDR3 totals 14 residues. V dropped 0 bases and J dropped 7; count of bases not matched to a gene: 4. CDR3 DNA: TGCAGCGTTGAAGATGGACAGGGGAGGAATGAGCAGTTCTTC. Translated, it gives CSVEDGQGRNEQFF.

This chain connects TRBV9 to TRBJ2-1, with TRBD2 matching over 8 bases. In germline, CDR1 is SGDLS, CDR2 YYNGEE. V dropped 0 bases and J dropped 3; count of bases not matched to a gene: 2. This CDR3 is 15 amino acids long. In DNA form, the CDR3 reads TGTGCCAGCAGCGTAGAACTAGCGGTCTACAATGAGCAGTTCTTC. Amino acids: CASSVELAVYNEQFF.

This chain links TRBV5-5 with TRBJ1-1; D ambiguous. Per the germline V gene, CDR1 is SGHKS and CDR2 is YYEKEE (reference sequence). The CDR3 contains 17 residues. V shed 6 bases and J shed 0 bases, with 21 bases lying between them. The CDR3 coding sequence is TGTGCCAGCACCCTGCGTGGAGGGATCCCCATGAACACTGAAGCTTTCTTT. Amino acid sequence: CASTLRGGIPMNTEAFF.

The chain combines TRBV29-1 with TRBJ1-1, with 9 bases that match TRBD1. Germline assignment: CDR1 SQVTM and CDR2 ANQGSEA. The V gene end was trimmed by 4 bases and the J gene end by 5 bases; junction bases not matched to a gene: 11. The CDR3 has 15 amino acids. CDR3 nucleotides: TGCAGCGTTGGAAGTCCCGGGACAGGGAGGACTGAAGCTTTCTTT. Translating gives CSVGSPGTGRTEAFF.

The chain uses TRBV7-9 and TRBJ1-4, with D perhaps TRBD1 (6 bases). Trimming removed 5 bases at V and 2 bases at J, with 12 bases between. Germline assignment: CDR1 SEHNR and CDR2 FQNEAQ (reference sequence). The CDR3 length is 15 residues. The CDR3 sequence: CASSQGINTNEKLFF. The CDR3 DNA reads TGTGCCAGCAGCCAGGGGATAAACACTAATGAAAAACTGTTTTTT.

The sample holds one count of this clone. The J gene is TRBJ1-2, the V gene TRBV2; possible D gene TRBD1, 5 bases. The germline CDR1 and CDR2 sequences are SNHLY and FYNNEI. Trimming left V 6 bases short and J 3 bases short, with 5 bases between. This CDR3 comprises 11 residues. CDR3 coding DNA: TGTGCCAGCAGGACAGACTATGGCTACACCTTC. It specifies CASRTDYGYTF.

The chain recombines TRBV3-1 (or the pseudogene TRBV3-2) with TRBJ2-3; D uncertain. The CDR3 contains 14 residues. In germline, CDR1 is LGHDT, CDR2 YNNKEL (reference sequence). The V and J ends lost 1 base and 2 bases respectively, with 7 bases between them. The CDR3 nucleotides are TGTGCCAGCAGCCAAGCTAAAGTCACAGATACGCAGTATTTT. Protein product: CASSQAKVTDTQYF.

The CDR3 region has the DNA TGTGCCAGCGGGCTCGACCGGGACAGGGGGGCTGAAGCTTTCTTT. This sequence encodes CASGLDRDRGAEAFF. The chain employs TRBV2 and TRBJ1-1; TRBD1 aligns across 11 bases. Looked up from germline, CDR1 is SNHLY and CDR2 is FYNNEI. The CDR3 covers 15 residues. Trimming at V came to 8 bases and at J to 6 bases, leaving 11 bases not matched to a gene.

The V and J genes are TRBV3-1 (or the pseudogene TRBV3-2) and TRBJ1-1, with D unresolved. Looked up from germline, CDR1 is LGHDT and CDR2 is YNNKEL (reference sequence). The CDR3 runs 12 residues. The V end was cut by 8 bases, the J end by 5 bases, with 12 bases between. The CDR3 DNA is TGTGCCAGCTCGAGGGTCGAAACTGAAGCTTTCTTT. This sequence encodes CASSRVETEAFF.

The CDR3 DNA follows: TGTGCCAGCAGCCTATCCGGGACAGGGAGAACTGAAGCTTTCTTT. Amino acids: CASSLSGTGRTEAFF. The chain uses TRBV11-3 and TRBJ1-1; 9 bases match TRBD1. Germline CDR1 and CDR2: SGHNT and YENEEA. CDR3 size: 15 residues. Trimming at V came to 5 bases and at J to 5 bases, leaving 9 bases not matched to a gene.

The chain combines TRBV19 with TRBJ1-2, with D possibly TRBD1 on 5 matching bases. V lost 10 bases to trimming and J lost 4 bases, with 13 bases between them. The germline V gene has CDR1 LNHDA and CDR2 SQIVND (reference sequence). The CDR3 extends over 12 amino acids. The CDR3 DNA reads as TGTGCCACGCACCGACAGTCCTATGGCTACACCTTC. Amino acids: CATHRQSYGYTF.

This chain links TRBV3-1 (or the pseudogene TRBV3-2) with TRBJ2-7, with a weak D call TRBD1 (6 bases). V dropped 1 base and J dropped 3 bases, with 10 bases sitting between them. CDR3 size: 14 residues. Germline CDR1 and CDR2: LGHDT and YNNKEL (reference sequence). CDR3 nucleotides: TGTGCCAGCAGCCAAGGTACAGGGAACTACGAGCAGTACTTC. Its translation: CASSQGTGNYEQYF.

V gene TRBV7-9 combines with J gene TRBJ1-4; a possible D gene is TRBD1 (6 bases). Between the trimmed V and J ends, which lost 2 bases and 1 base, there was a span of 17 bases. CDR1 and CDR2 from the germline V gene are SEHNR and FQNEAQ (reference sequence). The CDR3 runs 18 residues. This CDR3 reads CASSLRKFTGRTNEKLFF. In DNA form, the CDR3 reads TGTGCCAGCAGCTTAAGGAAGTTTACAGGGAGAACTAATGAAAAACTGTTTTTT.